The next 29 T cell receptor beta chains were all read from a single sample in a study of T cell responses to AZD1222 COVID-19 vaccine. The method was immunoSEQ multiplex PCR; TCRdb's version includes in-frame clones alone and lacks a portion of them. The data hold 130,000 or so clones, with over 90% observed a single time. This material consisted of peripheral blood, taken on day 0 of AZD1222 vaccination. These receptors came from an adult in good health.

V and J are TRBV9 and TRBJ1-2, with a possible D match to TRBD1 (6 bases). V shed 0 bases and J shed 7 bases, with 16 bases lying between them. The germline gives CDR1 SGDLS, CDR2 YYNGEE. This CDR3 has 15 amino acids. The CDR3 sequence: CASSVGWGARGGYTF. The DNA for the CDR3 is TGTGCCAGCAGCGTAGGTTGGGGGGCTCGTGGTGGCTACACCTTC.

The CDR3 nucleotides are TGTGCCAGCAGCGTAGTTGAAGGGAACACTGAAGCTTTCTTT. Residues: CASSVVEGNTEAFF. The chain combines TRBV9 with TRBJ1-1, with D uncertain. Trimming removed 0 bases at V and 1 base at J, with 7 bases between. CDR3 length equals 14 residues. Germline values: CDR1 SGDLS, CDR2 YYNGEE.

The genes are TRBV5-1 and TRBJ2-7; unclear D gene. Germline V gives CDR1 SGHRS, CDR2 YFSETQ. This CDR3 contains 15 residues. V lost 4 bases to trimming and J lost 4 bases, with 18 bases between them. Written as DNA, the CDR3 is TGCGCCAGCAGCCCGACTCCATCTGGGGTTTACGAGCAGTACTTC. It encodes CASSPTPSGVYEQYF.

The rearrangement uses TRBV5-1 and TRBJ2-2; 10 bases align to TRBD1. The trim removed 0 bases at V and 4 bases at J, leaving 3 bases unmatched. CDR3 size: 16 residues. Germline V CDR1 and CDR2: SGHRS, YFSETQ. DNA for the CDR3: TGCGCCAGCAGCTTGGAGGGGACAGGGGTCACCGGGGAGCTGTTTTTT. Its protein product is CASSLEGTGVTGELFF. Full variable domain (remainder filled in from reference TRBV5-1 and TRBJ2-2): KAGVTQTPRYLIKTRGQQVTLSCSPISGHRSVSWYQQTPGQGLQFLFEYFSETQRNKGNFPGRFSGRQFSNSRSEMNVSTLELGDSALYLCASSLEGTGVTGELFFGEGSRLTVL.

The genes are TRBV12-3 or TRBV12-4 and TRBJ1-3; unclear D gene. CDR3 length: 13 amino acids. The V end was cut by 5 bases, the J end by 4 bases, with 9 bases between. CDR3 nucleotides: TGTGCCAGCAGTGCCGTAATGGGAAACACCATATATTTT. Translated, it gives CASSAVMGNTIYF.

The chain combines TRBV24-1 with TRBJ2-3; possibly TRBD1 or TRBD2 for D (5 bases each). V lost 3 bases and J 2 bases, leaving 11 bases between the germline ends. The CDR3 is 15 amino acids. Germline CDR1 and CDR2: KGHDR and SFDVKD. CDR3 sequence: CATSDPGTPTDTQYF. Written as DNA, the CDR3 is TGTGCCACCAGTGATCCCGGGACCCCCACAGATACGCAGTATTTT.

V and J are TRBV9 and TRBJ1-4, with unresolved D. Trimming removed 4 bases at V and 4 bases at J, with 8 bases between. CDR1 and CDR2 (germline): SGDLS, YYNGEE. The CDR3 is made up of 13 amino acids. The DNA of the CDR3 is TGTGCCAGCAGCCCACCTAATAATGAAAAACTGTTTTTT. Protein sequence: CASSPPNNEKLFF. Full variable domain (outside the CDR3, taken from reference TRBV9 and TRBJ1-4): DSGVTQTPKHLITATGQRVTLRCSPRSGDLSVYWYQQSLDQGLQFLIQYYNGEERAKGNILERFSAQQFPDLHSELNLSSLELGDSALYFCASSPPNNEKLFFGSGTQLSVL.

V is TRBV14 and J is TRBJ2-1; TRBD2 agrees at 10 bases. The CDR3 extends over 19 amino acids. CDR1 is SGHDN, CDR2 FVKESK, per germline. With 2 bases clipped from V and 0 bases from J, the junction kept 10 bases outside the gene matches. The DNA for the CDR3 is TGTGCCAGCAGCCAATACCCCGGACTAGCGGAGAGCTCCTACAATGAGCAGTTCTTC. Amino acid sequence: CASSQYPGLAESSYNEQFF.

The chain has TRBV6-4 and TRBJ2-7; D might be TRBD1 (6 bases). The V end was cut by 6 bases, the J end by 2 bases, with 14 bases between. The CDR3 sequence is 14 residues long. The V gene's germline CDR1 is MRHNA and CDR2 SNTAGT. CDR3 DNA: TGTGCCAGCAGAAGACAGGATAGCACCTACGAGCAGTACTTC. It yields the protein CASRRQDSTYEQYF.

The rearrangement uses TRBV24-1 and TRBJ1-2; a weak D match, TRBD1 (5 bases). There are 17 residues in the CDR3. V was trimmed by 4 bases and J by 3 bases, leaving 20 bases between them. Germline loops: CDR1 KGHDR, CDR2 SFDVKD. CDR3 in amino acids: CATSDQTTGTDYYGYTF. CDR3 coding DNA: TGTGCCACCAGTGACCAAACTACCGGGACGGATTACTATGGCTACACCTTC.

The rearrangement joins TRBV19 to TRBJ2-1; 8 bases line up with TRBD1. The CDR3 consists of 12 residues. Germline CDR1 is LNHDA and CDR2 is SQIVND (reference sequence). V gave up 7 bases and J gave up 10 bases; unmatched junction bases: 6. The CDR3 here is CASTNRDREQFF. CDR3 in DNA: TGTGCCAGTACCAATAGGGACAGGGAGCAGTTCTTC.

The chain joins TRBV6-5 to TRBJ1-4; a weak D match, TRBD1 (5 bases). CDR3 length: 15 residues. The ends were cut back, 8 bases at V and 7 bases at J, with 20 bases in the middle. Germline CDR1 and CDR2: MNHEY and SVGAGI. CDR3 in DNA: TGTGCCAGCCATTCCCTGGGGACCCGTGGTGAAAAACTGTTTTTT. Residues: CASHSLGTRGEKLFF.

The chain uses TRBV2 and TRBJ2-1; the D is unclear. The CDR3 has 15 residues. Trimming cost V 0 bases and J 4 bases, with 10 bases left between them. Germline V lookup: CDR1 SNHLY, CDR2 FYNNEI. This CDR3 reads CASSEALGRYNEQFF. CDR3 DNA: TGTGCCAGCAGTGAAGCCCTAGGTCGGTACAATGAGCAGTTCTTC.

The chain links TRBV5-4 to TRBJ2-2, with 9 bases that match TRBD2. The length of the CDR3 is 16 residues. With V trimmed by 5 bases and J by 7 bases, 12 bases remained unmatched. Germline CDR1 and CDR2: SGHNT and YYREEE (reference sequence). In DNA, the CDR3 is TGTGCCAGCAGGGAATACGCGGGAGGGCCGATCGGGGAGCTGTTTTTT. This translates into CASREYAGGPIGELFF.

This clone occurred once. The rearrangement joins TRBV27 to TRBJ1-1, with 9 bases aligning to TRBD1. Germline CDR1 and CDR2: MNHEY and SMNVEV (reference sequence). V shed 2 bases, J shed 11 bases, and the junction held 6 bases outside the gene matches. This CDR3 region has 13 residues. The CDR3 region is CASSLRTGAKAFF. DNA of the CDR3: TGTGCCAGCAGTTTACGGACAGGGGCGAAGGCTTTCTTT.

CDR3 amino acids: CASSRTTGRWQPQHF. DNA for the CDR3: TGTGCCAGCAGCCGAACTACAGGGCGTTGGCAGCCCCAGCATTTT. The chain uses TRBV21-1 and TRBJ1-5; the table's D call of TRBD1 was not tested on the DNA. TRBV21-1 is a known pseudogene. This CDR3 spans 15 amino acids.

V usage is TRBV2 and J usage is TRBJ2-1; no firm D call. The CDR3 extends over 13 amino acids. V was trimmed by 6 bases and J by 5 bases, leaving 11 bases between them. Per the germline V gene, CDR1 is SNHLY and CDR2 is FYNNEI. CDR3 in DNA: TGTGCCAGCAGCTTTGACCGGAACAATGAGCAGTTCTTC. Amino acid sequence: CASSFDRNNEQFF.

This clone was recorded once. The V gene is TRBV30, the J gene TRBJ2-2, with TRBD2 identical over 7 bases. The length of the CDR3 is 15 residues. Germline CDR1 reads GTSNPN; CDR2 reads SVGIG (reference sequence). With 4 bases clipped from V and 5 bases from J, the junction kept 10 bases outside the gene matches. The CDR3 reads CAWKGGTVGTGELFF. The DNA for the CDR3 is TGTGCCTGGAAGGGAGGGACCGTAGGGACCGGGGAGCTGTTTTTT.

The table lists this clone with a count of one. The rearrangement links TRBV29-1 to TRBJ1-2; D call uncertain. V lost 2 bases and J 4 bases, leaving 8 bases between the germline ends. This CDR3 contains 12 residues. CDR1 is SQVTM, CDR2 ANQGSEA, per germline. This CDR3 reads CSVESFSYGYTF. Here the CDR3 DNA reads TGCAGCGTTGAATCCTTTTCCTATGGCTACACCTTC.

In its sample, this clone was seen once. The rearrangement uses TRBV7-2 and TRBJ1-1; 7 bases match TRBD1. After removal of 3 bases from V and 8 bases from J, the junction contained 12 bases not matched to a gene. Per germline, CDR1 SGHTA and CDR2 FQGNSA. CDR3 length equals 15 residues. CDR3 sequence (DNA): TGTGCCAGCAGCTTGACGGGACAGCAAAGTAAGGAAGCTTTCTTT. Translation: CASSLTGQQSKEAFF.

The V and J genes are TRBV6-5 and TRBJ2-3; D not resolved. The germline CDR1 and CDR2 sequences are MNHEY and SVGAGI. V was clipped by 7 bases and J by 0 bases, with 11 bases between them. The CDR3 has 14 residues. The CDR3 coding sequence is TGTGCCAGCAAGCGCGGCACTAGCACAGATACGCAGTATTTT. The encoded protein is CASKRGTSTDTQYF.

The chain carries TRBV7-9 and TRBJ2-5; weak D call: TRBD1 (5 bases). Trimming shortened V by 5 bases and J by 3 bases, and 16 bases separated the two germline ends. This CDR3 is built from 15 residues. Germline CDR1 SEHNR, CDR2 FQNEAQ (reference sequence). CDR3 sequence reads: CASSPGRGREETQYF. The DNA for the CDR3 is TGTGCCAGCAGCCCCGGGCGCGGCAGGGAAGAGACCCAGTACTTC.

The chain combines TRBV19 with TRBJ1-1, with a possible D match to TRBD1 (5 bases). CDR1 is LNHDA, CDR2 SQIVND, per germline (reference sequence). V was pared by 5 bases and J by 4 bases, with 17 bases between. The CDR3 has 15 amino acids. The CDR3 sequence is CASSPYPGGSTEAFF. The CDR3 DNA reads TGTGCCAGTAGTCCATACCCCGGGGGTAGCACTGAAGCTTTCTTT.

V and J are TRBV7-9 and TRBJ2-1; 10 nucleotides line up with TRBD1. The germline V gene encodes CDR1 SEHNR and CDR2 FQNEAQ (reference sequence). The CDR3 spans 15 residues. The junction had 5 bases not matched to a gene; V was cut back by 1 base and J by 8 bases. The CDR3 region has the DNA TGTGCCAGCAGCTTAGGGACAGGGGGTAGGTATGAGCAGTTCTTC. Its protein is CASSLGTGGRYEQFF.

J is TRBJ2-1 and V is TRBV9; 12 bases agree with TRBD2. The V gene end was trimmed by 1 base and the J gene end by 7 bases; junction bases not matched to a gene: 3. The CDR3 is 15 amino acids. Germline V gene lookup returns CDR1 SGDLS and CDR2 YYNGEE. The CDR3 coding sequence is TGTGCCAGCAGCGTAACGACTAGCGGGAGAAATGAGCAGTTCTTC. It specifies CASSVTTSGRNEQFF.

The CDR3 DNA is TGTGCCAGCTCACCACTAATTCCAGGGGGAGAGACCCAGTACTTC. It codes for CASSPLIPGGETQYF. The gene calls are TRBV18 and TRBJ2-5, with TRBD1 matching 7 bases. This CDR3 is built from 15 residues. V trimming: 1 base; J trimming: 4 bases; junction bases outside the gene matches: 6. Germline loops: CDR1 KGHSH, CDR2 LQKENI.

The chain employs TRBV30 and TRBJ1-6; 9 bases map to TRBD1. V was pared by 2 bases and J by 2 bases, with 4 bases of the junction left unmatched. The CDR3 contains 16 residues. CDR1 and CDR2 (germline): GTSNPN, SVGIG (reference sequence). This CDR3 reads CAWSNRGPAYNSPLHF. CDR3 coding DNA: TGTGCCTGGAGTAACAGGGGGCCAGCCTATAATTCACCCCTCCACTTT. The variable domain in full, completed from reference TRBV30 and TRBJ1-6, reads SQTIHQWPATLVQPVGSPLSLECTVEGTSNPNLYWYRQAAGRGLQLLFYSVGIGQISSEVPQNLSASRPQDRQFILSSKKLLLSDSGFYLCAWSNRGPAYNSPLHFGNGTRLTVT.

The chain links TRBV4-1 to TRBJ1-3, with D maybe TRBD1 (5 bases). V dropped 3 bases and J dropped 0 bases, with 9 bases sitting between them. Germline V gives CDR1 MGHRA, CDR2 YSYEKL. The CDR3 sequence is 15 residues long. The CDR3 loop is CASSHPGRSGNTIYF. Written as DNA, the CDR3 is TGCGCCAGCAGCCACCCAGGGCGCTCTGGAAACACCATATATTTT.

CDR3 amino acids: CASSLDVPWDEQYF. CDR3 sequence (DNA): TGTGCCAGCAGCTTAGATGTCCCATGGGACGAGCAGTACTTC. This chain joins TRBV7-9 and TRBJ2-7, with D hard to call. With 1 base removed from V and 5 bases from J, the gap between germline ends came to 12 bases. The CDR3 sequence is 14 residues long. The germline V gene encodes CDR1 SEHNR and CDR2 FQNEAQ (reference sequence).